These 30 T cell receptor beta chains came from one sample sequenced in a study of OX40 agonist ivuxolimab in advanced cancers. Libraries were prepared by immunoSEQ multiplex PCR; TCRdb keeps only in-frame clonotypes and omits some of them. The data contain approximately 84,000 clones, 75% to 90% of them seen just once; the ten biggest clones take up 2.5% to 3%. Material: CD4+ or CD8+ T cells sorted from blood, obtained in a trial of the OX40 agonist ivuxolimab. Receptors originate from an adult with an advanced solid tumor such as melanoma, head and neck, liver or kidney cancer.

The chain is built from TRBV19 and TRBJ2-7, with D perhaps matching TRBD1 or TRBD2 (5 bases each). CDR1 is LNHDA and CDR2 is SQIVND in the germline V gene (reference sequence). The V gene lost 4 bases and the J gene lost 0 bases, with 13 bases spanning the gap. The CDR3 is 15 residues long. CDR3 nucleotide sequence: TGTGCCAGTAGTAGGGACGTAGAGTTCTCCTACGAGCAGTACTTC. It yields the protein CASSRDVEFSYEQYF.

The V call is TRBV28, the J call TRBJ2-7; possible D gene TRBD1, 7 bases. Germline V lookup: CDR1 MDHEN, CDR2 SYDVKM. The CDR3 is 14 amino acids. The CDR3 spells CASKGQGEVYEQYV. The CDR3 DNA is TGTGCTTCTAAGGGGCAGGGGGAGGTCTACGAGCAGTACGTC.

V gene TRBV7-2 combines with J gene TRBJ2-6; tentatively, D is TRBD1 (6 bases). The V gene's germline CDR1 is SGHTA and CDR2 FQGNSA. Trimming stripped 7 bases from V and 0 bases from J, with 19 bases between. The CDR3 runs 18 residues. The CDR3 DNA sequence: TGTGCCAGCACCCCCCAGGGGACGGCTTTCTCTGGGGCCAACGTCCTGACTTTC. Translating gives CASTPQGTAFSGANVLTF. Full variable domain (missing parts from reference TRBV7-2 and TRBJ2-6): GAGVSQSPSNKVTEKGKDVELRCDPISGHTALYWYRQSLGQGLEFLIYFQGNSAPDKSGLPSDRFSAERTGGSVSTLTIQRTQQEDSAVYLCASTPQGTAFSGANVLTFGAGSRLTVL.

The chain has TRBV7-9 and TRBJ2-1; 7 nucleotides agree with TRBD1. The J segment lost 1 base and the V segment lost 3 bases, leaving 3 bases of the junction unmatched. The CDR3 covers 15 residues. The germline CDR1 and CDR2 sequences are SEHNR and FQNEAQ (reference sequence). DNA of the CDR3: TGTGCCAGCAGCTTTCGGGACAGTTCCTACAATGAGCAGTTCTTC. This codes for CASSFRDSSYNEQFF.

The V call is TRBV11-2, the J call TRBJ2-2; TRBD1 agrees at 11 bases. Looked up from germline, CDR1 is SGHAT and CDR2 is FQNNGV. V was pared by 5 bases and J by 5 bases, with 4 bases of the junction left unmatched. This CDR3 has 15 amino acids. This CDR3 is CASSRGQGVTGELFF. CDR3 DNA sequence: TGTGCCAGCAGCAGGGGACAGGGGGTTACCGGGGAGCTGTTTTTT.

This sequence joins TRBV15 and TRBJ1-4; the D gene is possibly TRBD1 (5 bases). Trimming cost V 1 base and J 0 bases, with 12 bases left between them. Germline CDR1 and CDR2: LNHNV and YYDKDF (reference sequence). This CDR3 has 17 residues. CDR3 in amino acids: CATSRVEGRATNEKLFF. DNA for the CDR3: TGTGCCACCAGCAGAGTCGAGGGGAGGGCAACTAATGAAAAACTGTTTTTT.

V gene TRBV2 combines with J gene TRBJ1-1; no firm D call. Trimming stripped 2 bases from V and 2 bases from J, with 6 bases between. Germline CDR1 SNHLY, CDR2 FYNNEI. The CDR3 is 13 residues long. In DNA form, the CDR3 reads TGTGCCAGCAGTGAATTCCTAAACACTGAAGCTTTCTTT. Its protein product is CASSEFLNTEAFF.

V usage is TRBV6-5 and J usage is TRBJ2-1; D tentatively fits TRBD1 or TRBD2 (5 bases each). There are 16 residues in the CDR3. V lost 2 bases to trimming and J lost 6 bases, with 17 bases between them. Germline loops: CDR1 MNHEY, CDR2 SVGAGI. CDR3 protein: CASSYRPKQDFNEQFF. CDR3 nucleotide sequence: TGTGCCAGCAGTTACCGACCCAAACAGGACTTCAATGAGCAGTTCTTC.

This chain uses TRBV2 with TRBJ2-1; TRBD2 might be the D (6 bases). The V gene's germline CDR1 is SNHLY and CDR2 FYNNEI. The V gene lost 3 bases and the J gene lost 0 bases, with 9 bases spanning the gap. The CDR3 loop spans 15 amino acids. In DNA form, the CDR3 reads TGTGCCAGCAGTGAGGCGGGGCGCTCCTACAATGAGCAGTTCTTC. Its translation: CASSEAGRSYNEQFF.

Only one count was recorded for this clone. The chain carries TRBV5-1 and TRBJ2-1; 8 bases agree with TRBD1. The CDR3 totals 14 residues. CDR1 SGHRS and CDR2 YFSETQ come from the germline V gene. With V trimmed by 7 bases and J by 7 bases, 10 bases remained unmatched. The CDR3 is CASAITTGANEQFF. CDR3 nucleotides: TGCGCCAGCGCGATAACGACAGGGGCTAATGAGCAGTTCTTC.

The chain is built from TRBV21-1 and TRBJ1-5; TRBD1 was called by the table and not checked on the DNA. TRBV21-1 is flagged as a pseudogene. This CDR3 spans 13 amino acids. The CDR3 DNA sequence: TGTGCCAGCAGCAGGGACAGGGATCAGCCCCAGCATTTT. Protein product: CASSRDRDQPQHF.

The chain has TRBV5-6 and TRBJ1-6; 9 bases line up with TRBD1. Trimming took 2 bases from V and 9 from J; bases not matched to a gene: 6. Germline assignment: CDR1 SGHDT and CDR2 YYEEEE. The CDR3 consists of 15 residues. CDR3 in DNA: TGTGCCAGCAGCTTCAGGACAGGGGTTCTTTCACCCCTCCACTTT. It specifies CASSFRTGVLSPLHF.

V usage is TRBV19 and J usage is TRBJ2-1; the match to TRBD1 covers 8 bases. There are 17 residues in the CDR3. CDR1 is LNHDA and CDR2 is SQIVND in the germline V gene (reference sequence). V shed 3 bases, J shed 5 bases, and the junction held 12 bases outside the gene matches. CDR3 DNA sequence: TGTGCCAGTAGTATTTTCCAGGGGGCTCTCCAACACAATGAGCAGTTCTTC. This codes for CASSIFQGALQHNEQFF.

The CDR3 sequence is CASSLDVAGGPDTQYF. The DNA of the CDR3 is TGTGCCAGCAGCTTGGATGTAGCGGGGGGGCCAGATACGCAGTATTTT. The chain couples TRBV7-2 to TRBJ2-3, with 11 nucleotides matching TRBD2. This CDR3 has 16 residues. V trimming: 3 bases; J trimming: 4 bases; junction bases outside the gene matches: 6. The germline V gene encodes CDR1 SGHTA and CDR2 FQGNSA. Together with reference TRBV7-2 and TRBJ2-3, the CDR3 gives the full variable domain: GAGVSQSPSNKVTEKGKDVELRCDPISGHTALYWYRQSLGQGLEFLIYFQGNSAPDKSGLPSDRFSAERTGGSVSTLTIQRTQQEDSAVYLCASSLDVAGGPDTQYFGPGTRLTVL.

The V and J genes are TRBV5-1 and TRBJ2-5; D could derive from TRBD1 or TRBD2 (5 bases each). The germline V gene encodes CDR1 SGHRS and CDR2 YFSETQ. The V end was cut by 2 bases, the J end by 5 bases, with 7 bases between. CDR3 length: 12 amino acids. The CDR3 protein is CASSFEGETQYF. CDR3 nucleotide sequence: TGCGCCAGCAGCTTCGAGGGGGAGACCCAGTACTTC.

The chain carries TRBV30 and TRBJ1-1; D is unclear. V gave up 0 bases and J gave up 3 bases, with 17 bases separating them. The CDR3 covers 16 residues. Per the germline V gene, CDR1 is GTSNPN and CDR2 is SVGIG (reference sequence). CDR3 amino acids: CAWSVLAGGPDTEAFF. CDR3 nucleotide sequence: TGTGCCTGGAGTGTACTAGCGGGAGGCCCGGACACTGAAGCTTTCTTT.

The V call is TRBV4-3, the J call TRBJ1-1; D might be TRBD1 (5 bases). The CDR3 covers 14 residues. The germline CDR1 and CDR2 sequences are LGHNA and YSLEER. With 4 bases removed from V and 0 bases from J, the gap between germline ends came to 9 bases. The CDR3 region is CASSPGRMNTEAFF. As DNA, the CDR3 is TGCGCCAGCAGCCCGGGACGGATGAACACTGAAGCTTTCTTT.

The CDR3 here is CASSLEQGRGTDTQYF. CDR3 DNA: TGTGCCAGCAGCCTCGAACAGGGTCGAGGCACAGATACGCAGTATTTT. This chain connects TRBV9 to TRBJ2-3; tentative D call: TRBD1 (6 bases). Trimming shortened V by 4 bases and J by 1 base, and 16 bases separated the two germline ends. Germline V gives CDR1 SGDLS, CDR2 YYNGEE. This CDR3 has 16 amino acids.

The rearrangement uses TRBV6-4 and TRBJ2-5; D is perhaps TRBD1 (6 bases). This CDR3 has 15 residues. Trimming removed 11 bases at V and 1 base at J, with 20 bases between. Germline V gene data show CDR1 as MRHNA and CDR2 as SNTAGT. In nucleotides, the CDR3 is TGTGCCGGATACCGGGACACAGCCTCCCAAGAGACCCAGTACTTC. Encoded protein: CAGYRDTASQETQYF.

This chain uses TRBV4-3 with TRBJ2-3, with TRBD1 matching 8 bases. This CDR3 spans 15 amino acids. CDR1 is LGHNA, CDR2 YSLEER, per germline. V shed 2 bases and J 4 bases; nucleotides not matched to a gene: 5. The CDR3 loop reads CASSQLTGAADTQYF. The CDR3 DNA follows: TGCGCCAGCAGCCAACTGACAGGGGCCGCAGATACGCAGTATTTT.

This chain joins TRBV10-3 and TRBJ2-5, with no clear D. This CDR3 comprises 13 residues. Germline V CDR1 and CDR2: ENHRY, SYGVKD. V gave up 4 bases and J gave up 7 bases, with 13 bases separating them. This CDR3 is CAISVEGFGTQYF. Written as DNA, the CDR3 is TGTGCCATCAGTGTTGAAGGGTTTGGGACCCAGTACTTC.

On this clone itself: Other nucleotide sequences from this sample produce the same CDR3. The chain employs TRBV18 and TRBJ1-5; tentative D call: TRBD1 (5 bases). V was pared by 2 bases and J by 2 bases, with 13 bases between. Germline V CDR1 and CDR2: KGHSH, LQKENI. The length of the CDR3 is 16 residues. The CDR3 loop is CASSPNQGGGNQPQHF. The CDR3 DNA reads as TGTGCCAGCTCACCAAACCAGGGCGGGGGCAATCAGCCCCAGCATTTT.

The chain uses TRBV2 and TRBJ1-2; TRBD1 might be the D (6 bases). Germline loops: CDR1 SNHLY, CDR2 FYNNEI. V lost 6 bases to trimming and J lost 4 bases, with 18 bases between them. The CDR3 totals 15 residues. DNA for the CDR3: TGTGCCAGCAGCGCTGAAGGTGGGGGCCCCTATGGCTACACCTTC. This codes for CASSAEGGGPYGYTF.

The rearrangement links TRBV25-1 to TRBJ1-2; no reliable D call. Germline CDR1 is MGHDK and CDR2 is SYGVNS. The CDR3 consists of 14 residues. Between the trimmed V and J ends, which lost 2 bases and 5 bases, there was a span of 12 bases. The CDR3 DNA reads as TGTGCCAGCAGTGAACGATCGGGCCGATATGGCTACACCTTC. Translating gives CASSERSGRYGYTF.

This clone was recorded a few times. The CDR3 nucleotides read TGTGCCAGCAGCCCTCGGGGCTCCTATAATTCACCCCTCCACTTT. Its translation: CASSPRGSYNSPLHF. The rearrangement uses TRBV5-6 and TRBJ1-6; D is unclear. The length of the CDR3 is 15 residues. Trimming cost V 4 bases and J 0 bases, with 8 bases left between them. The germline CDR1 and CDR2 sequences are SGHDT and YYEEEE.

The chain recombines TRBV9 with TRBJ1-3; D ambiguous. V lost 1 base to trimming and J lost 1 base, with 9 bases between them. Germline values: CDR1 SGDLS, CDR2 YYNGEE. This CDR3 contains 15 residues. This chain's CDR3 is CASSVQDLSGNTIYF. CDR3 bases: TGTGCCAGCAGCGTACAGGATCTTTCTGGAAACACCATATATTTT.

CDR3 in DNA: TGTGCCAGCAGTTTTCAGGGGGGAAATGAAAAACTGTTTTTT. Translated, it gives CASSFQGGNEKLFF. The chain couples TRBV6-6 to TRBJ1-4, with TRBD1 matching over 7 bases. CDR1 is MNHNY and CDR2 is SVGAGI in the germline V gene (reference sequence). With 4 bases clipped from V and 5 bases from J, the junction kept 4 bases outside the gene matches. CDR3 length: 14 residues.

The chain recombines TRBV6-6 with TRBJ1-5; unclear D gene. Trimming left V 0 bases short and J 7 bases short, with 10 bases between. Germline V gene lookup returns CDR1 MNHNY and CDR2 SVGAGI (reference sequence). The CDR3 runs to 14 residues. DNA of the CDR3: TGTGCCAGCAGTTACTCGAGAGGGAGCCAGCCCCAGCATTTT. It translates to CASSYSRGSQPQHF.

This chain connects TRBV9 to TRBJ1-5, with TRBD1 matching over 8 bases. Germline CDR1 is SGDLS and CDR2 is YYNGEE. Germline trimming cut 2 bases from V and 6 bases from J; bases unmatched to any gene: 7. This CDR3 comprises 15 residues. The CDR3, as DNA: TGTGCCAGCAGCGTTGGACAGGGCCGGGGTCAGCCCCAGCATTTT. Amino acid sequence: CASSVGQGRGQPQHF.

This rearrangement joins TRBV11-2 to TRBJ2-1; TRBD1 agrees at 7 bases. Germline V gene data show CDR1 as SGHAT and CDR2 as FQNNGV. The CDR3 is 16 residues long. V trimming: 2 bases; J trimming: 0 bases; junction bases outside the gene matches: 4. CDR3 nucleotides: TGTGCCAGCAGCTTACGCCCAGGGGGCTCCTACAATGAGCAGTTCTTC. This encodes CASSLRPGGSYNEQFF.